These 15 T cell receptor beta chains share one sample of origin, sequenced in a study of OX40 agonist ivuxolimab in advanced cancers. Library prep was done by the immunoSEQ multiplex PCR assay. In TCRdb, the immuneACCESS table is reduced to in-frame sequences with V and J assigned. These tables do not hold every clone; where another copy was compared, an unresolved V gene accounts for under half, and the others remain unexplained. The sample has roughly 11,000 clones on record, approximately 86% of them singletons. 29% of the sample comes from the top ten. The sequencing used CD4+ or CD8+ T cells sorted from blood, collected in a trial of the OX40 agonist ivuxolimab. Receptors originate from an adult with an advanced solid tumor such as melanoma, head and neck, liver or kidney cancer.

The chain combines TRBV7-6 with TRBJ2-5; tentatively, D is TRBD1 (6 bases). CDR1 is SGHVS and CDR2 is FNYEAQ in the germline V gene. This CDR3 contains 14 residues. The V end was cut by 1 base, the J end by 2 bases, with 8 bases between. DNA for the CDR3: TGTGCCAGCAGCTTAGAACAGGGTCAAGAGACCCAGTACTTC. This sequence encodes CASSLEQGQETQYF.

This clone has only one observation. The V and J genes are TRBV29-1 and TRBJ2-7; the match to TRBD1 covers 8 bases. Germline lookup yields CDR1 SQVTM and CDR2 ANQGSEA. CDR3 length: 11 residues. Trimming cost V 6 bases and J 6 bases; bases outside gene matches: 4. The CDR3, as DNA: TGCAGCGTCCGGACAGGGCGCGAGCAGTACTTC. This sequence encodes CSVRTGREQYF.

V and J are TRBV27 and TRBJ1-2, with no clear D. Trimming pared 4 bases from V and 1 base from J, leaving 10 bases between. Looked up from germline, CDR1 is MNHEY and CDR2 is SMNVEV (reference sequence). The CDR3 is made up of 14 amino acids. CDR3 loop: CASSYFGSNYGYTF. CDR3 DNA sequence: TGTGCCAGCAGTTACTTCGGAAGTAACTATGGCTACACCTTC.

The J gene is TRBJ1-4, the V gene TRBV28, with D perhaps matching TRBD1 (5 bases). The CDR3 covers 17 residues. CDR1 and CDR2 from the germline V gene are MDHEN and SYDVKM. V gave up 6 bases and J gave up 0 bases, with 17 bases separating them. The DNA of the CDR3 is TGTGCCAGCAGCTCGGGGGAGGCCGGGCCAACTAATGAAAAACTGTTTTTT. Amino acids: CASSSGEAGPTNEKLFF.

Here the CDR3 DNA reads TGTGCCAGCAGGATAGCTAGCGGTATTAGCACAGATACGCAGTATTTT. As protein: CASRIASGISTDTQYF. This rearrangement joins TRBV6-6 to TRBJ2-3; TRBD2 matches 7 bases. CDR1 and CDR2 (germline): MNHNY, SVGAGI (reference sequence). The CDR3 length is 16 residues. The ends lost 6 bases at V and 0 bases at J; junction bases unmatched: 9.

CDR3 loop: CASSQGTASPEGSRYEQYF. The CDR3 DNA follows: TGCGCCAGCAGCCAAGGGACCGCGTCCCCGGAGGGTTCGCGCTACGAGCAGTACTTC. The chain combines TRBV4-1 with TRBJ2-7; D is perhaps TRBD2 (6 bases). There are 19 residues in the CDR3. Trimming took 1 base from V and 3 from J, leaving 25 bases between them. CDR1 MGHRA and CDR2 YSYEKL come from the germline V gene.

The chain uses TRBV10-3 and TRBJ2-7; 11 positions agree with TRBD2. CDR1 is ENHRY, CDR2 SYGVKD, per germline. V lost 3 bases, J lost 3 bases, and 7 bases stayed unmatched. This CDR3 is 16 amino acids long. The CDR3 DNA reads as TGTGCCATCAGTGACCCCGGACTAGCGGGCAACTACGAGCAGTACTTC. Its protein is CAISDPGLAGNYEQYF.

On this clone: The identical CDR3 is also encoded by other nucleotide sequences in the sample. As DNA, the CDR3 is TGTGCCAGCAGTCCCAGGGACCTAGCCTACGAGCAGTACTTC. Amino acid sequence: CASSPRDLAYEQYF. The rearrangement links TRBV28 to TRBJ2-7; D possibly matches TRBD1 or TRBD2 (5 bases each). Trimming pared 5 bases from V and 2 bases from J, leaving 13 bases between. This CDR3 is 14 amino acids long. Germline values: CDR1 MDHEN, CDR2 SYDVKM.

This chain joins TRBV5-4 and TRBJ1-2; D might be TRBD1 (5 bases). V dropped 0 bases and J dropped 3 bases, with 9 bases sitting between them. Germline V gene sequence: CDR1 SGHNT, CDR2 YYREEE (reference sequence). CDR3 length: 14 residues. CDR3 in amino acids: CASSLGVGDYGYTF. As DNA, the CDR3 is TGTGCCAGCAGCTTGGGTGTGGGGGACTATGGCTACACCTTC. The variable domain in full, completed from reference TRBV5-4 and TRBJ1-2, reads ETGVTQSPTHLIKTRGQQVTLRCSSQSGHNTVSWYQQALGQGPQFIFQYYREEENGRGNFPPRFSGLQFPNYSSELNVNALELDDSALYLCASSLGVGDYGYTFGSGTRLTVV.

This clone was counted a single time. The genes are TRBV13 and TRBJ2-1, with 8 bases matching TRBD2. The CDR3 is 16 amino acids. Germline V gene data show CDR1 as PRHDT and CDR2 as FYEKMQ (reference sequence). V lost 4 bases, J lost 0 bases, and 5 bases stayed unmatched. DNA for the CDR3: TGTGCCAGCAGCTCCCGGGAGGGCCGCTCCTACAATGAGCAGTTCTTC. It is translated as CASSSREGRSYNEQFF.

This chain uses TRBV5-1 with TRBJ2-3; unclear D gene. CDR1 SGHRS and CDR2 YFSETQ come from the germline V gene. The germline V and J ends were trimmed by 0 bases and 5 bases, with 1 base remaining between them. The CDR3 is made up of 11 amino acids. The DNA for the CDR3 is TGCGCCAGCAGCTTGGGAGATACGCAGTATTTT. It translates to CASSLGDTQYF.

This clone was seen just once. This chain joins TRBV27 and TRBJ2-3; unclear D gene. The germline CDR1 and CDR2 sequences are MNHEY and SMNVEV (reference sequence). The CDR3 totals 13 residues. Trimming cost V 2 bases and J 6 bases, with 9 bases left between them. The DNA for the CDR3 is TGTGCCAGCAGTTTACGGAACCACGATACGCAGTATTTT. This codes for CASSLRNHDTQYF.

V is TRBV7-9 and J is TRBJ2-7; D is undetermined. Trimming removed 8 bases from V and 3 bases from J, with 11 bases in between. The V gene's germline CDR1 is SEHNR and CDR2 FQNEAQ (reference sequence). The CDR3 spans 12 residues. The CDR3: CASQQIDYEQYF. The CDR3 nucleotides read TGTGCCAGCCAACAGATAGACTACGAGCAGTACTTC.

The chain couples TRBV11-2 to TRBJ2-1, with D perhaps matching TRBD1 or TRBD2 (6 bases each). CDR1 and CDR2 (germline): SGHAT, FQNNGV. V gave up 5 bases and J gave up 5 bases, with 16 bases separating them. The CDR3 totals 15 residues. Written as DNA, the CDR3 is TGTGCCAGCAGCCAGGGGCCGGGGGTCCACAATGAGCAGTTCTTC. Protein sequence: CASSQGPGVHNEQFF.

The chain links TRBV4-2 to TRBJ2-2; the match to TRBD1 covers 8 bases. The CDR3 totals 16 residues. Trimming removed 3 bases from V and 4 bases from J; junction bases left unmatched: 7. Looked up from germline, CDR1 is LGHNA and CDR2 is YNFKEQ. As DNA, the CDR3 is TGTGCCAGCAGCCACCCGCAGGGGGCGGGCACCGGGGAGCTGTTTTTT. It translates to CASSHPQGAGTGELFF.